The present T cell receptor (beta chain) was sequenced within a study of blood T cell repertoires in COVID-19. The overall study: The study drew acute and convalescent COVID-19 samples from the United States, Italy and Spain. PBMCs, B-cell-depleted T cells, or T cells were the source of the cDNA or gDNA that made up the material.

Per the authors' pipeline: Reference gene primers were amplified, and this amplification served to estimate nucleated cell counts. Produced via immunoSEQ multiplex PCR; TCRdb's table is partial and in-frame only. For V, J and clone size, that table is used; D and trimming come from the DNA. The sample includes about 200,000 clones, around nine tenths of them seen just once. The V gene lost 0 bases and the J gene lost 4 bases, with 12 bases spanning the gap. The CDR3 is made up of 15 amino acids. The germline CDR1 and CDR2 sequences are MNHNY and SVGAGI (reference sequence). This clone was recorded at least ten times.

The genes are TRBV6-6 and TRBJ1-2; D is undetermined. The sequenced material came from peripheral blood. The clonotype comes from a man in his 60s who had recovered from COVID-19. The CDR3 loop is CASSYSAPGIYGYTF. The CDR3 DNA sequence: TGTGCCAGCAGTTACTCCGCCCCGGGGATCTATGGCTACACCTTC.